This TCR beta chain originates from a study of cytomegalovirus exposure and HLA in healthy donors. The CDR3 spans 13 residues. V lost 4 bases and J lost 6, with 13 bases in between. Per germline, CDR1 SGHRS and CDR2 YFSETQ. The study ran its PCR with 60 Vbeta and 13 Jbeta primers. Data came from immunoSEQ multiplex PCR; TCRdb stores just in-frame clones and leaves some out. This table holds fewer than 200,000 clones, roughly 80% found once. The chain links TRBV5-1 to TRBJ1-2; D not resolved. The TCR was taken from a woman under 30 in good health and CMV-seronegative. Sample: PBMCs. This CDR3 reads CASSREDPNGYTF. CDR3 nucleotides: TGCGCCAGCAGCAGGGAGGACCCCAATGGCTACACCTTC.